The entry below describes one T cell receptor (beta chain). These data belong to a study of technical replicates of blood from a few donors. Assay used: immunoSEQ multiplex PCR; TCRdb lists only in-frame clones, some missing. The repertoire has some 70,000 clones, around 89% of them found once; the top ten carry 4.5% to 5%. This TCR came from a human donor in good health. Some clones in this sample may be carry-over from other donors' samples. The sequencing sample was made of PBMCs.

DNA of the CDR3: TGCGCCACCGGTCAGGGACAACTTGACCCCGTCCTGACTTTC. Translated, it gives CATGQGQLDPVLTF. The rearrangement links TRBV5-1 to TRBJ2-6; D perhaps matches TRBD1 (6 bases). In germline, CDR1 is SGHRS, CDR2 YFSETQ. CDR3 length equals 14 residues. Trimming cost V 9 bases and J 12 bases, with 22 bases left between them.